This T cell receptor (beta chain) is from a study of T-cell reconstitution after alpha-beta-depleted transplantation in children. Molecular barcoding with unique molecular identifiers was used for the TCRbeta library. A single record per CDR3 protein comes from TCRdb applying MiXCR to the PCR reads. The sample contains about 340,000 distinct CDR3 sequences, around 16% of which appear only once. This clonotype has a handful of counts. The clonotype was recovered from a male patient between 2 and 9 years old who had a stem cell transplant for acute lymphoblastic leukemia, so the T cells may come from the graft donor. Sample: PBMCs, mostly from graft donor cells, taken 360 days after TCRalphabeta/CD19-depleted stem cell transplant.

The CDR3 DNA is TGTGCCAGCAGCTCGGGACCAGAGGTTACGCAGTATTTT. Its protein is CASSSGPEVTQYF. This sequence joins TRBV7-8 and TRBJ2-3, with D tentatively TRBD1 or TRBD2 (5 bases each). CDR1 and CDR2 (germline): SGHVS, FQNEAQ. Trimming took off 4 bases at V and 8 bases at J, with 13 bases between the two ends. This CDR3 contains 13 residues.